This passage covers 9 T cell receptor beta chains from one sample sequenced in a study of technical replicates of blood from several donors. The method was immunoSEQ multiplex PCR; TCRdb's version includes in-frame clones alone and lacks a portion of them. This sample yields 70,000 to 80,000 clones, of which approximately 97% are seen a single time; 0.2% to 0.25% belongs to the top ten. The specimen sequenced was T cells isolated from PBMCs. The receptors come from a human donor in good health.

V gene TRBV6-5 combines with J gene TRBJ1-5, with TRBD1 matching 7 bases. The length of the CDR3 is 14 residues. The J segment lost 4 bases and the V segment lost 3 bases, leaving 3 bases of the junction unmatched. CDR1 and CDR2 (germline): MNHEY, SVGAGI. CDR3 region: CASSYLQGNQPQHF. CDR3 DNA sequence: TGTGCCAGCAGTTATCTACAGGGGAATCAGCCCCAGCATTTT.

V usage is TRBV5-4 and J usage is TRBJ2-7; maybe TRBD2 (6 bases). Germline values: CDR1 SGHNT, CDR2 YYREEE (reference sequence). V was shortened by 4 bases and J by 2 bases, with 19 bases between the two germline ends. The CDR3 consists of 16 residues. The CDR3 region has the DNA TGTGCCAGCAGCCGGTATAGCGGCGCCCTCACCTACGAGCAGTACTTC. Protein: CASSRYSGALTYEQYF.

This sequence joins TRBV7-2 and TRBJ1-1; TRBD1 might be the D (5 bases). The germline CDR1 and CDR2 sequences are SGHTA and FQGNSA. The CDR3 spans 15 residues. Deletions cut 1 base from V and 4 bases from J, with 13 bases between. Here the CDR3 reads CASSLVFWGGTEAFF. As DNA, the CDR3 is TGTGCCAGCAGCTTAGTATTCTGGGGCGGCACTGAAGCTTTCTTT.

This rearrangement joins TRBV7-9 to TRBJ2-4; D is possibly TRBD1 (6 bases). Trimming removed 5 bases at V and 5 bases at J, with 16 bases between. CDR1 SEHNR and CDR2 FQNEAQ come from the germline V gene (reference sequence). CDR3 length: 15 amino acids. Here the CDR3 DNA reads TGTGCCAGCAGCCAAAAGGGACACCTTGAAAACATTCAGTACTTC. Protein: CASSQKGHLENIQYF.

This clone was counted a single time. V is TRBV11-2 and J is TRBJ2-5, with TRBD2 identical over 8 bases. This CDR3 has 14 residues. The V gene end was trimmed by 3 bases and the J gene end by 5 bases; junction bases not matched to a gene: 5. Germline-derived CDR1 and CDR2 are SGHAT and FQNNGV. The CDR3 sequence is CASSFARGGETQYF. CDR3 bases: TGTGCCAGCAGCTTCGCTCGGGGGGGGGAGACCCAGTACTTC.

In the case of this clone: The junction differs from germline at one of its ends, possibly a read error. The chain recombines TRBV7-7 with TRBJ2-2, with a weak D call TRBD2 (6 bases). CDR3 length: 14 amino acids. From germline, CDR1 is SSHAT and CDR2 FNYEAQ (reference sequence). The CDR3 spells CASSFQGGTGELFF. The CDR3 DNA reads TGTGCTAGCAGCTTCCAGGGAGGAACCGGGGAGCTGTTTTTT.

This chain uses TRBV19 with TRBJ1-4; the match to TRBD1 covers 12 bases. This CDR3 contains 14 residues. Germline V gives CDR1 LNHDA, CDR2 SQIVND (reference sequence). V shed 6 bases, J shed 8 bases, and the junction held 4 bases outside the gene matches. The CDR3 here is CASRGQGAEEKLFF. CDR3 sequence (DNA): TGTGCCAGTAGGGGACAGGGGGCGGAGGAAAAACTGTTTTTT.

The CDR3 loop is CASSYPQGGNTEAFF. CDR3 DNA sequence: TGCGCCAGCAGCTACCCACAGGGGGGGAACACTGAAGCTTTCTTT. This chain joins TRBV5-1 and TRBJ1-1; 8 positions match TRBD1. The V segment lost 3 bases and the J segment 1 base; nucleotides outside the gene matches: 5. The CDR3 covers 15 residues. Germline CDR1 reads SGHRS; CDR2 reads YFSETQ.

This chain connects TRBV7-9 to TRBJ2-7; D possibly corresponds to TRBD2 (6 bases). Germline loops: CDR1 SEHNR, CDR2 FQNEAQ (reference sequence). This CDR3 spans 15 amino acids. The V and J ends lost 2 bases and 2 bases respectively, with 13 bases between them. CDR3 amino acids: CASSLTGDGAYEQYF. The CDR3 nucleotides read TGTGCCAGCAGCTTAACGGGGGATGGCGCCTACGAGCAGTACTTC.